This entry features one T cell receptor (beta chain) sequence. The antigen is undetermined. The sample is drawn from a study of response to subunit inactivated influenza vaccine. Study-level points and caveats: The authors put forward the suggestion that each seasonal influenza vaccination may bring in only a limited number of new T cells.

TCRdb independently ran MiXCR on the RT-PCR reads; one entry per CDR3 protein. The sample includes 450,000 to 600,000 distinct CDR3 sequences, 16% seen only once; the top ten take roughly 3.1%. Sequenced material: CD4+ T cells sorted from PBMCs, taken around 25 months after vaccination. The source is a man aged 45-69 years who received an inactivated influenza vaccine.

The CDR3 DNA reads TGCGCCAGCAGCCAAGATGCCCGGGACTTAAGCGATGAGCAGTTCTTC. Translation: CASSQDARDLSDEQFF. V is TRBV4-3 and J is TRBJ2-1; TRBD2 is a possible D gene (6 bases). Deletions cut 0 bases from V and 8 bases from J, with 17 bases between. Germline CDR1 and CDR2: LGHNA and YSLEER. The CDR3 is made up of 16 amino acids.